A selection of T cell receptor beta chains follows, all from one sample in a study of cytomegalovirus exposure and HLA in healthy donors. The repertoire was sequenced with immunoSEQ multiplex PCR; TCRdb's copy has only in-frame clones and lacks some. This sample yields roughly 150,000 clones, of which 82% are seen a single time; 6.5% to 7.5% belongs to the top ten. Sequencing was carried out using PBMCs. The receptor set was obtained from a woman between 50 and 59 years old in good health and CMV-seropositive. CDR3s include the opening cysteine and the closing phenylalanine or tryptophan. The D gene is left open where the match is weak. The size entry is marked missing in some rows and otherwise reads once, few, many or a size class.

CDR3 DNA: TGCGCCAGCAGTGGTGGTCGGGTCGGGGGGAACACAGATACGCAGTATTTT
CDR3 protein: CASSGGRVGGNTDTQYF
J gene: TRBJ2-3
clone size: .
V gene: TRBV10-1
D gene: TRBD2

CDR3 DNA: TGTGCCACCAGCAGAGATCGGACAGGGGGAATTAGCAATTCACCCCTCCACTTT
CDR3 protein: CATSRDRTGGISNSPLHF
J gene: TRBJ1-6
clone size: .
V gene: TRBV15
D gene: TRBD1

CDR3 DNA: TGTGCCACCAGCCCGGGACTTTACAATGAGCAGTTCTTC
CDR3 protein: CATSPGLYNEQFF
J gene: TRBJ2-1
clone size: .
V gene: TRBV15
D gene: .

CDR3 DNA: TGTGCCAGCAGTTACTATGGGGGCGCGGCTAATGAAAAACTGTTTTTT
CDR3 protein: CASSYYGGAANEKLFF
J gene: TRBJ1-4
clone size: .
V gene: TRBV6-6
D gene: .

CDR3 DNA: TGTGCCAGCAGTGCTTACAGGGGTAGCACAGATACGCAGTATTTT
CDR3 protein: CASSAYRGSTDTQYF
J gene: TRBJ2-3
clone size: .
V gene: TRBV25-1
D gene: TRBD1

CDR3 DNA: TGCAGCGTTGGGGGGACATCAGAAGCTTTCTTT
CDR3 protein: CSVGGTSEAFF
J gene: TRBJ1-1
clone size: .
V gene: TRBV29-1
D gene: .

CDR3 DNA: TGTGCCAGCAGTTATCCCGAGGGCTACACCTTC
CDR3 protein: CASSYPEGYTF
J gene: TRBJ1-2
clone size: .
V gene: TRBV6-6
D gene: .

CDR3 DNA: TGCGCCAGCAGCACGGGACAGGGGGGAGACGAGCAGTACTTC
CDR3 protein: CASSTGQGGDEQYF
J gene: TRBJ2-7
clone size: .
V gene: TRBV5-1
D gene: TRBD1

CDR3 DNA: TGTGCCAGCAGCTTCCGTGGGGCGTCCCAGCATTTT
CDR3 protein: CASSFRGASQHF
J gene: TRBJ1-5
clone size: .
V gene: TRBV6-6
D gene: .

CDR3 DNA: TGCGCCAGCACCCCCCGGGACAGAAACACCGGGGAGCTGTTTTTT
CDR3 protein: CASTPRDRNTGELFF
J gene: TRBJ2-2
clone size: .
V gene: TRBV5-1
D gene: TRBD1

CDR3 DNA: TGTGCCAGCAGCTTATTTTCAGGGGCCAACTATGGCTACACCTTC
CDR3 protein: CASSLFSGANYGYTF
J gene: TRBJ1-2
clone size: .
V gene: TRBV7-8
D gene: .

CDR3 DNA: TGTGCCAGCAGTCCCGGCGGGACAGGGGGCAATCAGCCCCAGCATTTT
CDR3 protein: CASSPGGTGGNQPQHF
J gene: TRBJ1-5
clone size: .
V gene: TRBV6-6
D gene: TRBD1

CDR3 DNA: TGTGCCAGCATTAGCGGGACGGCCTATGGCTACACCTTC
CDR3 protein: CASISGTAYGYTF
J gene: TRBJ1-2
clone size: .
V gene: TRBV6-5
D gene: .

CDR3 DNA: TGTGCCTGGAGTGTACCCCGGGAGGTGAACACTGAAGCTTTCTTT
CDR3 protein: CAWSVPREVNTEAFF
J gene: TRBJ1-1
clone size: .
V gene: TRBV30
D gene: .

CDR3 DNA: TGTGCCAGTAGTATCGGCGACAGGGTTTCGTTTCAGTTCTTC
CDR3 protein: CASSIGDRVSFQFF
J gene: TRBJ2-1
clone size: .
V gene: TRBV19
D gene: TRBD1

CDR3 DNA: TGTGCCACGTTTACCGAGGACACTGAAGCTTTCTTT
CDR3 protein: CATFTEDTEAFF
J gene: TRBJ1-1
clone size: .
V gene: TRBV6-1
D gene: .

CDR3 DNA: TGCAGCGTTGAAGAGGCTCAGTATCCAGATACGCAGTATTTT
CDR3 protein: CSVEEAQYPDTQYF
J gene: TRBJ2-3
clone size: .
V gene: TRBV29-1
D gene: .

CDR3 DNA: TGTGCCAGCAGCTACAGAGGTACAGGGGTCTATGGCTACACCTTC
CDR3 protein: CASSYRGTGVYGYTF
J gene: TRBJ1-2
clone size: few
V gene: TRBV5-4
D gene: TRBD1

CDR3 DNA: TGTGCCAGCGGCGCTAGCGGGGGGGCAACCGGGGAGCTGTTTTTT
CDR3 protein: CASGASGGATGELFF
J gene: TRBJ2-2
clone size: .
V gene: TRBV2
D gene: TRBD2

CDR3 DNA: TGTGCCAGCAGTCTAGTATCCTACGAGCAGTACTTC
CDR3 protein: CASSLVSYEQYF
J gene: TRBJ2-7
clone size: .
V gene: TRBV5-6
D gene: .

CDR3 DNA: TGCGCCAGCAGCCCCGAACCGACTAGCGGGGGGAAAGATACGCAGTATTTT
CDR3 protein: CASSPEPTSGGKDTQYF
J gene: TRBJ2-3
clone size: .
V gene: TRBV5-1
D gene: TRBD2

CDR3 DNA: TGTGCCAGCAGCCCCGGGACAGACAATTCACCCCTCCACTTT
CDR3 protein: CASSPGTDNSPLHF
J gene: TRBJ1-6
clone size: .
V gene: TRBV7-9
D gene: TRBD1

CDR3 DNA: TGTGCCTGGGGTCCCTTTCGAGGCAGGGGCGGAAATGAGCAGTTCTTC
CDR3 protein: CAWGPFRGRGGNEQFF
J gene: TRBJ2-1
clone size: .
V gene: TRBV30
D gene: .

CDR3 DNA: TGTGCCAGCTCACCAGGAGATAGCAATCAGCCCCAGCATTTT
CDR3 protein: CASSPGDSNQPQHF
J gene: TRBJ1-5
clone size: .
V gene: TRBV18
D gene: .

CDR3 DNA: TGTGCCAGCAGCGCGAGGGAGGAGTGGTCACCCCTCCACTTT
CDR3 protein: CASSAREEWSPLHF
J gene: TRBJ1-6
clone size: .
V gene: TRBV7-2
D gene: .

CDR3 DNA: TGCGCCAGCAGCCAAGAGAATAGCGGCTACAATGAGCAGTTCTTC
CDR3 protein: CASSQENSGYNEQFF
J gene: TRBJ2-1
clone size: .
V gene: TRBV4-3
D gene: .

CDR3 DNA: TGTGCCAGCAGCACAGGACCGGGGGTCATCTACGAGCAGTACTTC
CDR3 protein: CASSTGPGVIYEQYF
J gene: TRBJ2-7
clone size: .
V gene: TRBV13
D gene: .

CDR3 DNA: TGTGCCAGCAGTGACGGGTTTTCCGACAGTTATGGCTACACCTTC
CDR3 protein: CASSDGFSDSYGYTF
J gene: TRBJ1-2
clone size: few
V gene: TRBV2
D gene: .

CDR3 DNA: TGCGCCAGCAGCGACCGGACAGGGGTCACTGAAGCTTTCTTT
CDR3 protein: CASSDRTGVTEAFF
J gene: TRBJ1-1
clone size: .
V gene: TRBV4-3
D gene: TRBD1

CDR3 DNA: TGTGCCAGCAGCAAGTCGCCACTCTACGAGCAGTACTTC
CDR3 protein: CASSKSPLYEQYF
J gene: TRBJ2-7
clone size: once
V gene: TRBV7-2
D gene: .

CDR3 DNA: TGTGCCAGCAGTTTATGGGGGACTACCGATACGCAGTATTTT
CDR3 protein: CASSLWGTTDTQYF
J gene: TRBJ2-3
clone size: .
V gene: TRBV27
D gene: TRBD2

CDR3 DNA: TGTGCCAGCAGCTTGGGACAGGGGGACTCCTACGAGCAGTACTTC
CDR3 protein: CASSLGQGDSYEQYF
J gene: TRBJ2-7
clone size: .
V gene: TRBV5-8
D gene: TRBD1

CDR3 DNA: TGTGCCAGCAGCCCCCGGGCTGGAAACACCATATATTTT
CDR3 protein: CASSPRAGNTIYF
J gene: TRBJ1-3
clone size: .
V gene: TRBV7-8
D gene: .

CDR3 DNA: TGTGCCACCAGCGTCGCAGGGGGCAACACTGAAGCTTTCTTT
CDR3 protein: CATSVAGGNTEAFF
J gene: TRBJ1-1
clone size: .
V gene: TRBV15
D gene: TRBD1

CDR3 DNA: TGTGCCAGCATTGAGGGACAGAACTATGGCTACACCTTC
CDR3 protein: CASIEGQNYGYTF
J gene: TRBJ1-2
clone size: .
V gene: TRBV28
D gene: TRBD1

CDR3 DNA: TGTGCCTGGAGAAACCTAGCGGGAGGGACAGATACGCAGTATTTT
CDR3 protein: CAWRNLAGGTDTQYF
J gene: TRBJ2-3
clone size: .
V gene: TRBV30
D gene: TRBD2

CDR3 DNA: TGTGCCAGCAGAGCCCCGGGACAGCTCGGGCAGTACTTC
CDR3 protein: CASRAPGQLGQYF
J gene: TRBJ2-7
clone size: .
V gene: TRBV6-1
D gene: TRBD1

CDR3 DNA: TGTGCCAGCAGTTACACAGCTTATCAGCCCCAGCATTTT
CDR3 protein: CASSYTAYQPQHF
J gene: TRBJ1-5
clone size: .
V gene: TRBV6-6
D gene: .

CDR3 DNA: TGTGCCAGCAGCTTAGGGACAGGGGTTTCACCCCTCCACTTT
CDR3 protein: CASSLGTGVSPLHF
J gene: TRBJ1-6
clone size: .
V gene: TRBV7-9
D gene: TRBD1

CDR3 DNA: TGTGCCAGCAGCCCAAGGACAGGGGGCCGAGGAAACACCATATATTTT
CDR3 protein: CASSPRTGGRGNTIYF
J gene: TRBJ1-3
clone size: .
V gene: TRBV5-6
D gene: TRBD1

CDR3 DNA: TGTGCCAGCAGCTTGGTCAGCTATGGCTACACCTTC
CDR3 protein: CASSLVSYGYTF
J gene: TRBJ1-2
clone size: .
V gene: TRBV5-4
D gene: .